The next 27 T cell receptor beta chains were all read from a single sample in a study of blood T cell repertoires in COVID-19. Produced via immunoSEQ multiplex PCR; TCRdb's table is partial and in-frame only. The profile shows 200,000 to 250,000 clones, around 82% of them singletons. The sequenced sample was PBMCs or T cells enriched from blood (not recorded which). These receptors were obtained from a woman aged 40 to 50 with acute COVID-19.

The chain couples TRBV27 to TRBJ1-2; 8 bases match TRBD1. Germline CDR1 is MNHEY and CDR2 is SMNVEV (reference sequence). This CDR3 is built from 16 residues. J lost 6 bases, V lost 2 bases, and 11 bases had no gene match. The CDR3 DNA reads TGTGCCAGCAGTTTAGATACACAGGGGGTGCGGGATGGCTACACCTTC. This translates into CASSLDTQGVRDGYTF.

This chain joins TRBV25-1 and TRBJ1-4; TRBD1 aligns across 10 bases. Per the germline V gene, CDR1 is MGHDK and CDR2 is SYGVNS. This CDR3 region has 13 residues. V lost 8 bases to trimming and J lost 5 bases; unmatched junction nucleotides: 2. The CDR3 DNA reads as TGTGCCAGCCGGACAGGGGGAAATGAAAAACTGTTTTTT. This codes for CASRTGGNEKLFF. Supplemented by reference TRBV25-1 and TRBJ1-4, the full variable domain reads EADIYQTPRYLVIGTGKKITLECSQTMGHDKMYWYQQDPGMELHLIHYSYGVNSTEKGDLSSESTVSRIRTEHFPLTLESARPSHTSQYLCASRTGGNEKLFFGSGTQLSVL.

J is TRBJ1-4 and V is TRBV5-1, with TRBD1 as a possible D gene (5 bases). The ends were cut back, 0 bases at V and 8 bases at J, with 14 bases in the middle. Germline lookup yields CDR1 SGHRS and CDR2 YFSETQ. This CDR3 is 15 amino acids long. For the CDR3, the DNA is TGCGCCAGCAGCTTGGAGCCTGGGGGGGAAGAAAAACTGTTTTTT. It yields the protein CASSLEPGGEEKLFF.

The chain carries TRBV2 and TRBJ2-5; D possibly corresponds to TRBD2 (6 bases). The CDR3 is 16 amino acids. From germline, CDR1 is SNHLY and CDR2 FYNNEI. Trimming removed 6 bases from V and 1 base from J, with 18 bases in between. The CDR3 region is CASRLAVGAPQETQYF. The CDR3 DNA sequence: TGTGCCAGCAGGTTAGCGGTGGGAGCCCCCCAAGAGACCCAGTACTTC.

In this sample, this clone turned up a few times. The chain carries TRBV9 and TRBJ1-6, with D possibly TRBD1 on 5 matching bases. This CDR3 has 14 residues. Germline lookup yields CDR1 SGDLS and CDR2 YYNGEE. The V and J ends lost 5 bases and 5 bases respectively, with 11 bases between them. CDR3 bases: TGTGCCAGCAGTTCCCGACAGAATAATTCACCCCTCCACTTT. It is translated as CASSSRQNNSPLHF.

J is TRBJ1-6 and V is TRBV6-4, with D perhaps matching TRBD1 (6 bases). This CDR3 is built from 15 residues. Looked up from germline, CDR1 is MRHNA and CDR2 is SNTAGT. Trimming left V 5 bases short and J 6 bases short, with 14 bases between. The CDR3 sequence: CASSPRQAPNSPLHF. The DNA of the CDR3 is TGTGCCAGCAGTCCCCGACAGGCGCCTAATTCACCCCTCCACTTT.

This rearrangement joins TRBV28 to TRBJ2-5, with TRBD2 as a possible D gene (7 bases). Germline values: CDR1 MDHEN, CDR2 SYDVKM. This CDR3 region has 15 residues. Trimming removed 5 bases from V and 4 bases from J, with 17 bases in between. The DNA for the CDR3 is TGTGCCAGCAGTCCAGGAGGGGGGGCACGAGAGACCCAGTACTTC. Its translation: CASSPGGGARETQYF.

This chain uses TRBV5-6 with TRBJ2-7; 8 bases agree with TRBD1. Germline CDR1 SGHDT, CDR2 YYEEEE. The CDR3 totals 17 residues. The V and J ends lost 0 bases and 2 bases, in that order; junction bases with no gene match: 10. CDR3 in amino acids: CASSLGTGTGYTYEQYF. CDR3 sequence (DNA): TGTGCCAGCAGCTTGGGGACCGGGACAGGTTATACCTACGAGCAGTACTTC.

The chain joins TRBV7-2 to TRBJ1-1, with TRBD1 identical over 8 bases. The germline CDR1 and CDR2 sequences are SGHTA and FQGNSA. J gave up 3 bases and V 5 bases, and 5 bases lay outside the gene matches. The CDR3 is 14 residues long. Here the CDR3 DNA reads TGTGCCAGCAGCCCAGGGGGCTTGCACACTGAAGCTTTCTTT. Translated: CASSPGGLHTEAFF.

The V gene is TRBV27, the J gene TRBJ1-2; D is perhaps TRBD1 (5 bases). Trimming stripped 3 bases from V and 6 bases from J, with 20 bases between. There are 16 residues in the CDR3. Germline values: CDR1 MNHEY, CDR2 SMNVEV (reference sequence). In nucleotides, the CDR3 is TGTGCCAGCAGTTTCCTTCGGACATTGGGGGGGGATGGCTACACCTTC. Encoded protein: CASSFLRTLGGDGYTF.

V is TRBV28 and J is TRBJ2-7, with 7 bases aligning to TRBD2. This CDR3 comprises 15 residues. The J segment lost 0 bases and the V segment lost 5 bases, leaving 7 bases of the junction unmatched. Germline values: CDR1 MDHEN, CDR2 SYDVKM. CDR3 DNA: TGTGCCAGCAGTACGACCGGGACTAACTCCTACGAGCAGTACTTC. Residues: CASSTTGTNSYEQYF.

This clone was seen a single time. This rearrangement joins TRBV30 to TRBJ1-5; D is unclear. The V gene lost 1 base and the J gene lost 7 bases, with 11 bases spanning the gap. CDR3 length: 13 residues. CDR1 is GTSNPN and CDR2 is SVGIG in the germline V gene (reference sequence). CDR3 DNA: TGTGCCTGGAGTGCGCCTGGCCGACAGCCCCAGCATTTT. Residues: CAWSAPGRQPQHF.

The genes are TRBV6-5 and TRBJ2-7; the match to TRBD1 covers 12 bases. CDR3 length: 13 amino acids. J lost 5 bases, V lost 8 bases, and 4 bases had no gene match. Germline V gene sequence: CDR1 MNHEY, CDR2 SVGAGI. As DNA, the CDR3 is TGTGCCAGCGGGGACAGGGGGCCTCACGAGCAGTACTTC. Its translation: CASGDRGPHEQYF.

The chain joins TRBV11-2 to TRBJ1-2; 8 bases map to TRBD1. Trimming at V came to 5 bases and at J to 7 bases, leaving 9 bases not matched to a gene. From germline, CDR1 is SGHAT and CDR2 FQNNGV. The CDR3 is made up of 14 amino acids. The CDR3 DNA reads as TGTGCCAGCAGCCATAGGACAGGGCCGAGTGGCTACACCTTC. Translation gives CASSHRTGPSGYTF.

The chain combines TRBV3-1 (or the pseudogene TRBV3-2) with TRBJ2-1, with TRBD1 matching 7 bases. V lost 1 base and J lost 9; bases outside the gene matches: 3. Germline lookup yields CDR1 LGHDT and CDR2 YNNKEL (reference sequence). This CDR3 contains 13 residues. The CDR3 region is CASSQARGPEQFF. The DNA for the CDR3 is TGTGCCAGCAGCCAAGCTAGGGGGCCTGAGCAGTTCTTC.

This clone was observed a single time. This chain connects TRBV15 to TRBJ2-5, with D possibly matching TRBD2 (5 bases). Germline values: CDR1 LNHNV, CDR2 YYDKDF (reference sequence). V was shortened by 5 bases and J by 4 bases, with 17 bases between the two germline ends. CDR3 length: 15 residues. The CDR3 sequence is CATSPQIGMIETQYF. CDR3 in DNA: TGTGCCACCAGCCCGCAAATCGGGATGATAGAGACCCAGTACTTC. Together with reference TRBV15 and TRBJ2-5, the CDR3 gives the full variable domain: DAMVIQNPRYQVTQFGKPVTLSCSQTLNHNVMYWYQQKSSQAPKLLFHYYDKDFNNEADTPDNFQSRRPNTSFCFLDIRSPGLGDTAMYLCATSPQIGMIETQYFGPGTRLLVL.

The rearrangement uses TRBV4-2 and TRBJ1-2; D is unclear. The V end was cut by 4 bases, the J end by 7 bases, with 10 bases between. CDR3 length: 12 amino acids. The germline V gene has CDR1 LGHNA and CDR2 YNFKEQ. Here the CDR3 DNA reads TGTGCCAGCAGCCGTACAGCGGGTGGCTACACCTTC. As protein: CASSRTAGGYTF.

The chain recombines TRBV27 with TRBJ1-2; the match to TRBD1 covers 7 bases. V shed 5 bases, J shed 4 bases, and the junction held 7 bases outside the gene matches. Germline loops: CDR1 MNHEY, CDR2 SMNVEV (reference sequence). This CDR3 is 14 amino acids long. The chain's CDR3 is CASSTRQGTYGYTF. DNA of the CDR3: TGTGCCAGCAGTACCCGACAGGGTACCTATGGCTACACCTTC.

This rearrangement joins TRBV3-1 (or the pseudogene TRBV3-2) to TRBJ1-1; tentatively, D is TRBD1 (6 bases). Germline V gives CDR1 LGHDT, CDR2 YNNKEL (reference sequence). This CDR3 contains 15 residues. V gave up 0 bases and J gave up 0 bases, with 8 bases separating them. CDR3 DNA: TGTGCCAGCAGCCAAGATCAGGGGATGAACACTGAAGCTTTCTTT. Translation: CASSQDQGMNTEAFF.

This sequence joins TRBV14 and TRBJ1-1, with D hard to call. V lost 2 bases and J lost 4, with 11 bases in between. This CDR3 spans 14 amino acids. Per germline, CDR1 SGHDN and CDR2 FVKESK. The CDR3 region has the DNA TGTGCCAGCAGCCAACAGCCAGGAACCACTGAAGCTTTCTTT. Translating it yields CASSQQPGTTEAFF.

This clone turned up a few times. Within the sample, other DNA sequences also encode this same CDR3. The J gene is TRBJ1-2, the V gene TRBV29-1; D remains unclear. The CDR3 loop spans 13 amino acids. Germline loops: CDR1 SQVTM, CDR2 ANQGSEA. V dropped 3 bases and J dropped 2 bases, with 10 bases sitting between them. CDR3 sequence: CSVDVGGNYGYTF. As DNA, the CDR3 is TGCAGCGTTGACGTAGGAGGGAACTATGGCTACACCTTC.

The chain carries TRBV29-1 and TRBJ2-3, with 8 bases matching TRBD2. The J segment lost 5 bases and the V segment lost 3 bases, leaving 7 bases of the junction unmatched. The CDR3 is 14 residues long. Germline CDR1 and CDR2: SQVTM and ANQGSEA. The CDR3 reads CSVDEREGIDTQYF. DNA of the CDR3: TGCAGCGTTGATGAACGGGAGGGAATAGATACGCAGTATTTT.

This clone was detected a few times. The chain has TRBV3-1 (or the pseudogene TRBV3-2) and TRBJ2-1; D may be TRBD2 (6 bases). CDR3 length: 14 residues. Deletions cut 1 base from V and 10 bases from J, with 14 bases between. Germline CDR1 and CDR2: LGHDT and YNNKEL (reference sequence). The CDR3 sequence: CASSQGLAMGEQFF. The CDR3 bases are TGTGCCAGCAGCCAAGGTCTAGCGATGGGCGAGCAGTTCTTC.

The CDR3 reads CASTPGQSRQPQHF. The CDR3 DNA reads TGTGCCAGTACCCCGGGACAGTCCCGGCAGCCCCAGCATTTT. The V gene is TRBV19, the J gene TRBJ1-5; 7 bases line up with TRBD1. Germline V gives CDR1 LNHDA, CDR2 SQIVND (reference sequence). The CDR3 is 14 amino acids. With V trimmed by 7 bases and J by 7 bases, 10 bases remained unmatched.

The chain combines TRBV3-1 (or the pseudogene TRBV3-2) with TRBJ2-1, with D possibly matching TRBD1 (6 bases). With 5 bases removed from V and 4 bases from J, the gap between germline ends came to 9 bases. The germline CDR1 and CDR2 sequences are LGHDT and YNNKEL (reference sequence). The CDR3 is 13 amino acids. The CDR3 reads CASSGTYYNEQFF. In nucleotides, the CDR3 is TGTGCCAGCAGCGGGACATATTACAATGAGCAGTTCTTC.

This chain uses TRBV5-6 with TRBJ2-5, with 9 nucleotides matching TRBD2. The CDR3 length is 14 residues. Germline V lookup: CDR1 SGHDT, CDR2 YYEEEE. The junction had 6 bases not matched to a gene; V was cut back by 6 bases and J by 3 bases. The CDR3 reads CASITSGLEETQYF. As DNA, the CDR3 is TGTGCCAGCATCACTAGCGGGCTCGAAGAGACCCAGTACTTC.

The genes are TRBV11-2 and TRBJ2-7, with 7 bases aligning to TRBD1. After removal of 5 bases from V and 2 bases from J, the junction contained 12 bases not matched to a gene. In germline, CDR1 is SGHAT, CDR2 FQNNGV. The CDR3 runs 16 residues. CDR3 nucleotides: TGTGCCAGCAGCGTTCCCACAGGGGCAGGGGCCTACGAGCAGTACTTC. Protein sequence: CASSVPTGAGAYEQYF.